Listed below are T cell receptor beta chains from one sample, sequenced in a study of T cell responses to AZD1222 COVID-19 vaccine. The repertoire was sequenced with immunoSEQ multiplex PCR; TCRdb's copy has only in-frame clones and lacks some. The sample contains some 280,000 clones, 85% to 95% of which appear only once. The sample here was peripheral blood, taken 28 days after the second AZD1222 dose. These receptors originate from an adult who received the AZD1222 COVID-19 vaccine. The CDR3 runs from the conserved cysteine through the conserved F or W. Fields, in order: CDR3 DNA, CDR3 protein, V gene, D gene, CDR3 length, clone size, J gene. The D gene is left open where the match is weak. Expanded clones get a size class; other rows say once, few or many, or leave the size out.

TGTGCCAGCAGCTTAGCAGTTTCTAGCACAGATACGCAGTATTTT	CASSLAVSSTDTQYF	TRBV11-2	NA	15	NA	TRBJ2-3
TGCAGCGTTGGGGGACAGGGAGGTTGGGACACCGGGGAGCTGTTTTTT	CSVGGQGGWDTGELFF	TRBV29-1	TRBD1	16	once	TRBJ2-2
TGCGCCAGCAGGGGGGTGGGAGAGGAAAACACTGAAGCTTTCTTT	CASRGVGEENTEAFF	TRBV5-1	NA	15	NA	TRBJ1-1
TGTGCCAGCAGCTTAGTAGCGGGACGGAACACCGGGGAGCTGTTTTTT	CASSLVAGRNTGELFF	TRBV11-3	TRBD2	16	once	TRBJ2-2
TGTGCCAGTAGTATGGGAGGGGGTAGCGGCAATCAGCCCCAGCATTTT	CASSMGGGSGNQPQHF	TRBV19	NA	16	NA	TRBJ1-5
TGTGCCAGCAGACCAGACAGGGAGGGTGGCTACACCTTC	CASRPDREGGYTF	TRBV27	TRBD1	13	few	TRBJ1-2
TGTGCCAGCAGTTTTATCGGTGAACTTTCCTACGAGCAGTACTTC	CASSFIGELSYEQYF	TRBV28	NA	15	NA	TRBJ2-7
TGCGCCAGCAGAGGGCTAGCGGGGGGTGAGACCCAGTACTTC	CASRGLAGGETQYF	TRBV10-2	TRBD2	14	NA	TRBJ2-5
TGCAGCGTAAAGGGGACGGCTAAAGCTTTCTTT	CSVKGTAKAFF	TRBV29-1	NA	11	NA	TRBJ1-1
TGCGCCAGCAGCCAAGATTATGGGGCGAACCGCTACGAGCAGTACTTC	CASSQDYGANRYEQYF	TRBV4-3	NA	16	NA	TRBJ2-7
TGTGCCAGCAGCCCCAGGCGGCAGCCGAACACCGGGGAGCTGTTTTTT	CASSPRRQPNTGELFF	TRBV3-1/TRBV3-2	NA	16	NA	TRBJ2-2
TGCGCCAGCTTCCTGGGGACGCACAATGAGCAGTTCTTC	CASFLGTHNEQFF	TRBV5-1	NA	13	NA	TRBJ2-1
TGTGCCAGTAGTAATGGAGGGCGAGGCACTGAAGCTTTCTTT	CASSNGGRGTEAFF	TRBV19	NA	14	NA	TRBJ1-1
TGTGCCAGCAGCCCCGGACTCCGAAGCACAGATACGCAGTATTTT	CASSPGLRSTDTQYF	TRBV27	NA	15	once	TRBJ2-3
TGTGCCAGCAACCATTCCGGGCCCCGCTCTGGAAACACCATATATTTT	CASNHSGPRSGNTIYF	TRBV7-7	NA	16	NA	TRBJ1-3
TGTGCCAGCAGCCAAGTGGGGGACAACACCATATATTTT	CASSQVGDNTIYF	TRBV3-1/TRBV3-2	NA	13	NA	TRBJ1-3
TGTGCCAGCACTTCCGGGGGATCTAACTATGGCTACACCTTC	CASTSGGSNYGYTF	TRBV28	NA	14	NA	TRBJ1-2
TGTGCCAGCAGTTCTCGGACAGGGGTTAATTCACCCCTCCACTTT	CASSSRTGVNSPLHF	TRBV2	TRBD1	15	NA	TRBJ1-6
TGTGCCAGCAGCCCCCGACAGGGAGCCTACGAGCAGTACTTC	CASSPRQGAYEQYF	TRBV9	TRBD1	14	few	TRBJ2-7
TGTGCCAGCAGTTACCCGCGGACTAGCGGGAGAGTAAATGAGCAGTTCTTC	CASSYPRTSGRVNEQFF	TRBV6-2/TRBV6-3	TRBD2	17	NA	TRBJ2-1
TGTGCCAGCAGTGAAGAGGCAGGGGGCAGCTGGACTGAAGCTTTCTTT	CASSEEAGGSWTEAFF	TRBV6-1	TRBD1	16	NA	TRBJ1-1
TGCGCCAGCAGCCAGGGGTCGACCTCTGGGGCCAACGTCCTGACTTTC	CASSQGSTSGANVLTF	TRBV4-3	NA	16	NA	TRBJ2-6
TGTGCCAGCAGCCAAGATGTACTAGCGGGGTTCCGAGTGGAGACCCAGTACTTC	CASSQDVLAGFRVETQYF	TRBV4-2	TRBD2	18	once	TRBJ2-5
TGTGCCAGCAGCCCACCCCGGGGCTCTGGAAACACCATATATTTT	CASSPPRGSGNTIYF	TRBV7-2	NA	15	NA	TRBJ1-3
TGTGCCAGCGGACAGGGGAAGGATTATGGCTACACCTTC	CASGQGKDYGYTF	TRBV18	TRBD1	13	NA	TRBJ1-2
TGTGCCAGCAGGACTCGCACAGATACGCAGTATTTT	CASRTRTDTQYF	TRBV7-9	NA	12	NA	TRBJ2-3
TGTGCCAGCAGCCGACCCCCTGGAGGGGGGGGCTATTCACCCCTCCACTTT	CASSRPPGGGGYSPLHF	TRBV6-6	NA	17	NA	TRBJ1-6
TGTGCCAGCAGTTCCCGGGTACATAATTCACCCCTCCACTTT	CASSSRVHNSPLHF	TRBV27	NA	14	NA	TRBJ1-6
TGTGCCAGCAGTTTGGGGGGACAGGTTTCCTACGAGCAGTACTTC	CASSLGGQVSYEQYF	TRBV28	TRBD1	15	NA	TRBJ2-7
TGTGCCAGCAGTTACTCCCCCAATGAGCAGTTCTTC	CASSYSPNEQFF	TRBV6-6	NA	12	once	TRBJ2-1
TGTGCCTGGGCAGGGATCGGGGGGCAGGGCAGATATGGCTACACCTTC	CAWAGIGGQGRYGYTF	TRBV30	NA	16	NA	TRBJ1-2
TGCAGCTGCGTACTAGCGGGAACCTACGAGCAGTACTTC	CSCVLAGTYEQYF	TRBV29-1	TRBD2	13	NA	TRBJ2-7
TGTGCCTGGAACCGGCTCGGCGGTGAGCAGTTCTTC	CAWNRLGGEQFF	TRBV30	NA	12	NA	TRBJ2-1
TGTGCCAGTACCCTGGGGGGGGTCAATCAGCCCCAGCATTTT	CASTLGGVNQPQHF	TRBV19	NA	14	NA	TRBJ1-5
TGCGCCAGCAGCCAGAGGGGAAAACCTAACGAGCAGTACTTC	CASSQRGKPNEQYF	TRBV4-1	NA	14	NA	TRBJ2-7
TGTGCCAGCAGTTACTCAAAGATGGGGCCCCGGGGACAAGAGACCCAGTACTTC	CASSYSKMGPRGQETQYF	TRBV6-2/TRBV6-3	NA	18	once	TRBJ2-5
TGTGCCAGCAGTGGGACTAGCGGGAGGGCCGACGAGCAGTACTTC	CASSGTSGRADEQYF	TRBV2	TRBD2	15	NA	TRBJ2-7